The next 23 T cell receptor beta chains were all read from a single sample in a study of control samples from healthy donors and cancer patients. Method: immunoSEQ multiplex PCR; TCRdb's copy keeps in-frame clones and lacks some. The sample records around 180,000 clones, more than 85% being singletons. Material for sequencing was blood. The receptor set was obtained from a woman in her 40s in good health.

The V and J genes are TRBV6-5 and TRBJ1-1, with 8 positions matching TRBD1. The CDR3 runs 15 residues. With V trimmed by 5 bases and J by 3 bases, 8 bases remained unmatched. Germline V CDR1 and CDR2: MNHEY, SVGAGI. This chain's CDR3 is CASSRRTGSDTEAFF. The CDR3 DNA sequence: TGTGCCAGCAGTCGAAGGACAGGGAGCGACACTGAAGCTTTCTTT.

This chain uses TRBV19 with TRBJ1-1; a possible D gene is TRBD1 (5 bases). The germline CDR1 and CDR2 sequences are LNHDA and SQIVND (reference sequence). This CDR3 is 17 amino acids long. V was clipped by 3 bases and J by 6 bases, with 23 bases between them. This CDR3 is CASSIAWGGEGSPEAFF. In nucleotides, the CDR3 is TGTGCCAGTAGTATTGCTTGGGGGGGTGAGGGAAGCCCTGAAGCTTTCTTT.

This clone was counted a few times. The CDR3 DNA reads TGTGCCAGCCTCAGGGAGGTCACTGAAGCTTTCTTT. Its translation: CASLREVTEAFF. The chain employs TRBV2 and TRBJ1-1; TRBD1 might be the D (5 bases). Per the germline V gene, CDR1 is SNHLY and CDR2 is FYNNEI. V was cut by 8 bases and J by 4 bases, with 11 bases left in between. The CDR3 covers 12 residues. Full variable domain (remainder filled in from reference TRBV2 and TRBJ1-1): EPEVTQTPSHQVTQMGQEVILRCVPISNHLYFYWYRQILGQKVEFLVSFYNNEISEKSEIFDDQFSVERPDGSNFTLKIRSTKLEDSAMYFCASLREVTEAFFGQGTRLTVV.

This sequence joins TRBV5-1 and TRBJ2-4; 7 positions match TRBD1. Germline assignment: CDR1 SGHRS and CDR2 YFSETQ. J gave up 3 bases and V 3 bases, and 9 bases lay outside the gene matches. The CDR3 runs to 16 residues. The CDR3 spells CASSWGDRENKNIQYF. Here the CDR3 DNA reads TGCGCCAGCAGCTGGGGCGACAGGGAGAACAAAAACATTCAGTACTTC.

This chain uses TRBV4-2 with TRBJ2-5; TRBD2 matches 9 bases. Germline CDR1 is LGHNA and CDR2 is YNFKEQ. The CDR3 runs to 16 residues. V shed 0 bases and J 2 bases; nucleotides not matched to a gene: 4. The CDR3 is CASSQEVAGEQETQYF. CDR3 nucleotide sequence: TGTGCCAGCAGCCAAGAGGTAGCGGGGGAACAAGAGACCCAGTACTTC.

The chain carries TRBV7-9 and TRBJ1-5; 7 bases map to TRBD1. The CDR3 consists of 12 residues. The V segment lost 9 bases and the J segment 3 bases; nucleotides outside the gene matches: 2. Germline V lookup: CDR1 SEHNR, CDR2 FQNEAQ (reference sequence). The CDR3 spells CASTGDNQPQHF. In DNA form, the CDR3 reads TGTGCCAGTACAGGGGACAATCAGCCCCAGCATTTT.

This chain links TRBV12-3 or TRBV12-4 with TRBJ2-2; 9 nucleotides match TRBD2. V lost 10 bases and J lost 13; bases outside the gene matches: 13. The CDR3 runs to 13 residues. The CDR3 sequence: CATGLATFGGLFF. The DNA for the CDR3 is TGTGCCACCGGACTAGCGACCTTCGGCGGGCTGTTTTTT.

The chain links TRBV24-1 to TRBJ2-1, with 9 bases that match TRBD2. The CDR3 totals 14 residues. J gave up 6 bases and V 8 bases, and 7 bases lay outside the gene matches. Per the germline V gene, CDR1 is KGHDR and CDR2 is SFDVKD. The CDR3 DNA follows: TGTGCCACCACTGGGCTAGCGGGGAGCAATGAGCAGTTCTTC. Its protein product is CATTGLAGSNEQFF.

This chain links TRBV21-1 with TRBJ1-1; no check of the table's D call, TRBD1, against the DNA was made. TRBV21-1 is reported as a pseudogene. This CDR3 spans 16 amino acids. CDR3 coding DNA: TGTGCCAGCAGCCCTATATTTGGACAGGGGGACACTGAAGCTTTCTTT. Amino acids: CASSPIFGQGDTEAFF.

The V and J genes are TRBV4-1 and TRBJ1-2, with 9 positions matching TRBD1. Germline V gene sequence: CDR1 MGHRA, CDR2 YSYEKL. There are 15 residues in the CDR3. V gave up 4 bases and J gave up 8 bases; unmatched junction bases: 11. The CDR3 protein is CASSRGQGTAGGYTF. CDR3 bases: TGCGCCAGCAGCCGGGGACAGGGAACTGCGGGAGGCTACACCTTC.

This chain connects TRBV11-2 to TRBJ1-2; maybe TRBD1 (5 bases). This CDR3 comprises 16 residues. The V end lost 3 bases, the J end lost 5 bases, and 19 bases lay between the germline ends. Per germline, CDR1 SGHAT and CDR2 FQNNGV. Here the CDR3 reads CASSFPGDGLEYGYTF. The CDR3 nucleotides are TGTGCCAGCAGCTTCCCCGGGGACGGCCTTGAGTATGGCTACACCTTC.

This rearrangement joins TRBV6-6 to TRBJ2-7; D gene unclear. This CDR3 spans 11 amino acids. With 0 bases removed from V and 7 bases from J, the gap between germline ends came to 4 bases. The V gene's germline CDR1 is MNHNY and CDR2 SVGAGI (reference sequence). The CDR3 DNA sequence: TGTGCCAGCAGTTACTCTCTGGAGCAGTACTTC. It encodes CASSYSLEQYF.

The chain carries TRBV9 and TRBJ2-1, with 7 nucleotides matching TRBD1. This CDR3 has 14 residues. J was trimmed by 9 bases and V by 0 bases; bases with no gene match: 6. Germline assignment: CDR1 SGDLS and CDR2 YYNGEE. CDR3 loop: CASSVGTGAFEQFF. As DNA, the CDR3 is TGTGCCAGCAGCGTAGGCACAGGGGCCTTTGAGCAGTTCTTC.

This chain uses TRBV15 with TRBJ2-5; D is unclear. This CDR3 is built from 13 residues. With 8 bases removed from V and 2 bases from J, the gap between germline ends came to 12 bases. CDR1 is LNHNV and CDR2 is YYDKDF in the germline V gene (reference sequence). The CDR3 DNA follows: TGTGCCACCTCTAGGACGACACAAGAGACCCAGTACTTC. Residues: CATSRTTQETQYF.

The chain combines TRBV7-2 with TRBJ1-3; 10 bases line up with TRBD1. Germline V gives CDR1 SGHTA, CDR2 FQGNSA. The CDR3 contains 16 residues. J gave up 1 base and V 7 bases, and 7 bases lay outside the gene matches. The CDR3 region is CASNIRDRGSGNTIYF. CDR3 in DNA: TGTGCCAGCAATATCCGGGACAGGGGATCTGGAAACACCATATATTTT.

CDR3: CASLGAAQPQHF. CDR3 DNA sequence: TGTGCCAGCTTGGGGGCCGCTCAGCCCCAGCATTTT. V is TRBV6-5 and J is TRBJ1-5, with D possibly matching TRBD1 (6 bases). CDR3 length: 12 amino acids. The germline V and J ends were trimmed by 8 bases and 6 bases, with 11 bases remaining between them. The germline gives CDR1 MNHEY, CDR2 SVGAGI.

The CDR3 sequence is CASRTRFGRPETQYF. In nucleotides, the CDR3 is TGTGCCAGCAGGACCCGGTTCGGAAGGCCAGAGACCCAGTACTTC. The chain couples TRBV2 to TRBJ2-5; D remains unclear. Germline CDR1 SNHLY, CDR2 FYNNEI. This CDR3 is built from 15 residues. V was cut by 6 bases and J by 4 bases, with 18 bases left in between.

The chain is built from TRBV13 and TRBJ2-5; 10 bases fit TRBD2. V dropped 3 bases and J dropped 2; count of bases not matched to a gene: 6. Germline values: CDR1 PRHDT, CDR2 FYEKMQ (reference sequence). CDR3 length equals 16 residues. The CDR3 nucleotides read TGTGCCAGCAGCTTTCAACTAGCGGGGATACAAGAGACCCAGTACTTC. Translating it yields CASSFQLAGIQETQYF. Variable domain in full (rest from reference TRBV13 and TRBJ2-5): AAGVIQSPRHLIKEKRETATLKCYPIPRHDTVYWYQQGPGQDPQFLISFYEKMQSDKGSIPDRFSAQQFSDYHSELNMSSLELGDSALYFCASSFQLAGIQETQYFGPGTRLLVL.

CDR3 loop: CASSEALLTGPSDEQYF. The DNA of the CDR3 is TGTGCCAGCAGTGAAGCGCTTTTGACAGGGCCTTCCGACGAGCAGTACTTC. The chain combines TRBV2 with TRBJ2-7; 7 bases agree with TRBD1. The V segment lost 0 bases and the J segment 5 bases; nucleotides outside the gene matches: 13. Germline-derived CDR1 and CDR2 are SNHLY and FYNNEI. The CDR3 loop spans 17 amino acids.

The rearrangement joins TRBV5-1 to TRBJ1-2; 11 bases align to TRBD1. V dropped 4 bases and J dropped 5; count of bases not matched to a gene: 10. CDR1 and CDR2 (germline): SGHRS, YFSETQ. CDR3 length equals 16 residues. CDR3: CASSPITGQGAYGYTF. The CDR3 bases are TGCGCCAGCAGCCCAATCACCGGACAGGGGGCTTATGGCTACACCTTC. Full variable domain (remainder filled in from reference TRBV5-1 and TRBJ1-2): KAGVTQTPRYLIKTRGQQVTLSCSPISGHRSVSWYQQTPGQGLQFLFEYFSETQRNKGNFPGRFSGRQFSNSRSEMNVSTLELGDSALYLCASSPITGQGAYGYTFGSGTRLTVV.

This clone appeared once. The chain recombines TRBV10-1 with TRBJ2-3, with 7 bases that match TRBD1. CDR1 and CDR2 (germline): WNHNN, SYGVQD (reference sequence). Losses at the gene ends were 5 bases for V and 0 bases for J; bases not matched to a gene: 2. This CDR3 has 14 residues. The CDR3 loop is CASSWDSSTDTQYF. CDR3 DNA: TGCGCCAGCAGTTGGGACAGTAGCACAGATACGCAGTATTTT.

The chain is built from TRBV3-1 (or the pseudogene TRBV3-2) and TRBJ2-2, with TRBD2 matching 8 bases. CDR1 and CDR2 from the germline V gene are LGHDT and YNNKEL (reference sequence). This CDR3 region has 16 residues. V shed 6 bases, J shed 1 base, and the junction held 7 bases outside the gene matches. The CDR3 is CASSPAGGGNTGELFF. CDR3 in DNA: TGTGCCAGCAGTCCCGCCGGGGGGGGGAACACCGGGGAGCTGTTTTTT.

The chain is built from TRBV25-1 and TRBJ2-1; possible D gene TRBD2, 5 bases. The germline V gene has CDR1 MGHDK and CDR2 SYGVNS. The germline V and J ends were trimmed by 3 bases and 6 bases, with 18 bases remaining between them. The CDR3 sequence is 16 residues long. This CDR3 is CASSDSPPLALNEQFF. The CDR3 coding sequence is TGTGCCAGCAGTGATTCCCCCCCCCTAGCCCTCAATGAGCAGTTCTTC.